The TCR beta chain under discussion was sequenced for a study of CD8+ T cells in alopecia areata. Study at large: Tofacitinib ran 6 to 18 months, followed by 6 months off drug.

This CDR3 contains 16 residues. From germline, CDR1 is SGHRS and CDR2 YFSETQ. Trimming cost V 3 bases and J 0 bases, with 15 bases left between them. Overall study results and limits: Administration of tofacitinib significantly diminished scalp clonality and expanded CD8+ clones within the top 100. Many expanded lesional clones stayed in scalp and blood while on tofacitinib.

Following RNA extraction, reverse transcription yielded cDNA that acted as the sequencing template. Profiling relied on immunoSEQ multiplex PCR, and the TCRdb table lists in-frame clones only, not all of them. This table has 110,000 or so clones, roughly three fifths appearing once. On this clone itself: The antigen is undetermined.

Treatment described: oral pan-JAK inhibitor, 5-10 mg twice daily. It was from alopecia areata patients that lesional scalp punch biopsies and peripheral blood were collected. The sample was CD4+ T cells sorted from blood, taken at week 24, from a patient treated with tofacitinib. The genes are TRBV5-1 and TRBJ2-5; D gene ambiguous. The clonotype originates from a human donor with alopecia areata. The CDR3 coding sequence is TGCGCCAGCAGCTCGTCGCCCATTCAGTACCAAGAGACCCAGTACTTC. Amino acids: CASSSSPIQYQETQYF.